These T cell receptor beta chains were read from a single sample in a study of TIL therapy for anti-PD-1-resistant metastatic lung cancer. Libraries were prepared by immunoSEQ multiplex PCR; TCRdb keeps only in-frame clonotypes and omits some of them. Here the sample spans thousands of clones, about 66% being singletons. The sample in question was tumor tissue, obtained at baseline. The source is a person aged 25-79 years with non-small cell lung cancer. Both conserved end residues are part of each CDR3. Fields, in order: D gene, J gene, V gene, clone size, CDR3 protein, CDR3 DNA. The D gene is left open where the match is weak. Expanded clones get a size class; other rows say once, few or many, or leave the size out.

TRBD2,TRBJ2-5,TRBV7-3,-,CASSRDGTTQETQYF,TGTGCCAGCAGCCGAGACGGGACTACACAAGAGACCCAGTACTTC
-,TRBJ1-4,TRBV5-1,few,CASSLLGGQDEKLFF,TGCGCCAGCAGCCTGTTGGGAGGGCAGGATGAAAAACTGTTTTTT
-,TRBJ2-2,TRBV19,-,CASSAGVGNTGELFF,TGTGCCAGTAGTGCGGGTGTCGGGAACACCGGGGAGCTGTTTTTT
TRBD2,TRBJ2-3,TRBV5-1,-,CASSLELAGTGTDTQYF,TGCGCCAGCAGCTTGGAGCTAGCGGGCACCGGCACAGATACGCAGTATTTT
TRBD1,TRBJ2-1,TRBV27,once,CASSFLTQGAYNEQFF,TGTGCCAGCAGTTTTCTTACTCAGGGGGCATACAATGAGCAGTTCTTC
TRBD1,TRBJ2-7,TRBV3-1/TRBV3-2,few,CASSQDDRGEWKAYEQYF,TGTGCCAGCAGCCAAGATGACAGGGGAGAATGGAAGGCCTACGAGCAGTACTTC
-,TRBJ1-5,TRBV7-3,-,CASWAKGRQPQHF,TGTGCCAGCTGGGCGAAAGGGAGACAGCCCCAGCATTTT
-,TRBJ2-4,TRBV5-6,large,CASSGTGRDIQYF,TGTGCCAGCAGCGGAACAGGGCGGGACATTCAGTACTTC
-,TRBJ2-1,TRBV30,once,CAWSSGALFNEQFF,TGTGCCTGGAGTTCCGGGGCGCTATTCAATGAGCAGTTCTTC
-,TRBJ1-1,TRBV7-9,-,CASSLASTGQNTAFF,TGTGCCAGCAGCTTAGCGTCCACGGGACAAAATACTGCTTTCTTT
-,TRBJ1-6,TRBV2,few,CASRTGLRLGSPLHF,TGTGCCAGCAGGACGGGACTGCGCCTGGGCTCACCCCTCCACTTT
-,TRBJ1-2,TRBV5-1,-,CASSAGDTGYTF,TGCGCCAGCAGCGCGGGGGACACAGGGTACACCTTC
TRBD1,TRBJ2-6,TRBV27,-,CASSRDRGSGANVLTF,TGTGCCAGCAGCCGGGACAGGGGATCTGGGGCCAACGTCCTGACTTTC
-,TRBJ1-5,TRBV6-4,few,CASSDGGQGNQPQHF,TGTGCCAGCAGTGACGGCGGTCAGGGCAATCAGCCCCAGCATTTT
TRBD2,TRBJ2-7,TRBV7-9,-,CASSLNGRRHEQYF,TGTGCCAGCAGCTTAAACGGGAGGAGACACGAGCAGTACTTC
TRBD2,TRBJ2-3,TRBV20-1,-,CSASGRDTQYF,TGCAGTGCTAGCGGGAGGGATACGCAGTATTTT
TRBD2,TRBJ2-3,TRBV24-1,-,CATSDGTSGTGTDTQYF,TGTGCCACCAGTGACGGGACTAGCGGGACAGGCACAGATACGCAGTATTTT
-,TRBJ2-1,TRBV10-2,-,CASSGDTYNEQFF,TGCGCCAGCAGTGGGGATACCTACAATGAGCAGTTCTTC
TRBD1,TRBJ2-5,TRBV19,-,CASSINLLTGAEETQYF,TGTGCCAGTAGTATCAACCTACTAACAGGGGCGGAAGAGACCCAGTACTTC
-,TRBJ2-1,TRBV12-5,-,CASGSPVQFF,TGTGCTAGTGGTTCACCCGTCCAGTTCTTC
TRBD1,TRBJ1-6,TRBV18,-,CASSFTGGYNSPLHF,TGTGCCAGCTCGTTTACAGGGGGCTATAATTCACCCCTCCACTTT
TRBD2,TRBJ2-1,TRBV18,-,CASSPGGRGAHPYNEQFF,TGTGCCAGCTCACCCGGAGGGCGGGGGGCCCACCCCTACAATGAGCAGTTCTTC
TRBD2,TRBJ2-1,TRBV5-1,few,CASSLEGGRGYNEQFF,TGCGCCAGCAGCTTGGAGGGCGGGAGGGGGTACAATGAGCAGTTCTTC
TRBD2,TRBJ2-5,TRBV12-5,-,CATRASGDETQYF,TGTGCTACCAGGGCTAGCGGGGATGAGACCCAGTACTTC
-,TRBJ2-5,TRBV7-9,-,CASSRHPGETQYF,TGTGCCAGCAGCCGACATCCGGGGGAGACCCAGTACTTC
-,TRBJ1-3,TRBV15,-,CATSKGPHSGNTIYF,TGTGCCACCAGCAAAGGACCACACTCTGGAAACACCATATATTTT
TRBD1,TRBJ1-2,TRBV6-6,-,CASSHTGTGGETNYGYTF,TGTGCCAGCAGTCACACCGGGACAGGGGGCGAAACTAACTATGGCTACACCTTC
-,TRBJ1-1,TRBV19,-,CASSIGQMNTEAFF,TGTGCCAGTAGTATCGGACAGATGAACACTGAAGCTTTCTTT
TRBD1,TRBJ1-1,TRBV7-8,-,CASSLNPLKDRGNTEAFF,TGTGCCAGCAGCTTAAACCCCCTAAAAGACAGGGGGAACACTGAAGCTTTCTTT
TRBD2,TRBJ2-7,TRBV11-3,-,CASSITSGGEQYF,TGTGCCAGCAGCATCACGAGCGGGGGCGAGCAGTACTTC
TRBD1,TRBJ1-2,TRBV19,once,CASEQGVGYGYTF,TGTGCCAGCGAACAGGGGGTTGGATATGGCTACACCTTC
-,TRBJ2-1,TRBV2,-,CATASGLNNEQFF,TGTGCCACCGCCTCGGGACTCAACAATGAGCAGTTCTTC
-,TRBJ1-1,TRBV18,-,CASSPPSERAGTEAFF,TGTGCCAGCTCACCACCGTCGGAGAGGGCCGGGACTGAAGCTTTCTTT
-,TRBJ1-1,TRBV7-2,-,CASSPPAWNTEAFF,TGTGCCAGCAGCCCCCCGGCTTGGAACACTGAAGCTTTCTTT
-,TRBJ2-7,TRBV7-2,-,CASSLPPSVLDSLYEQYF,TGTGCCAGCAGCTTACCCCCATCGGTCCTGGACAGCCTCTACGAGCAGTACTTC
-,TRBJ1-2,TRBV29-1,few,CSVDMGVPRGYTF,TGCAGCGTTGATATGGGGGTCCCTCGTGGCTACACCTTC
-,TRBJ2-7,TRBV3-1/TRBV3-2,-,CASSHPASYEQYF,TGTGCCAGCAGCCATCCGGCTTCCTACGAGCAGTACTTC
-,TRBJ2-5,TRBV5-6,once,CASSYRVYGGETQYF,TGTGCCAGCAGCTATCGGGTTTACGGAGGGGAGACCCAGTACTTC
TRBD1,TRBJ2-7,TRBV14,-,CASSQGTGRSYEQYF,TGTGCCAGCAGCCAAGGGACAGGCCGCTCCTACGAGCAGTACTTC
-,TRBJ1-1,TRBV29-1,few,CSARTVNTEAFF,TGCAGCGCTAGGACAGTGAACACTGAAGCTTTCTTT
-,TRBJ1-1,TRBV2,-,CASNRVRDTEAFF,TGTGCCAGCAACAGGGTCCGGGACACTGAAGCTTTCTTT